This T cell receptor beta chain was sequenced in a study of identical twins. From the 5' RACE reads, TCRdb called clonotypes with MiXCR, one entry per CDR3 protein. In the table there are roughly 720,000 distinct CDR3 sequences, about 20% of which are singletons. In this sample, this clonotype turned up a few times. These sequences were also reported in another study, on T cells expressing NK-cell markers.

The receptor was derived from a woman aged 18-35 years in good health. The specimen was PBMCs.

The CDR3 protein is CASSRGQETFF. DNA for the CDR3: TGCGCCAGCAGTCGCGGACAGGAAACTTTCTTT. The genes are TRBV10-2 and TRBJ1-1; 7 bases are a match to TRBD1. V was pared by 5 bases and J by 12 bases, with 6 bases of the junction left unmatched. This CDR3 comprises 11 residues. The germline V gene has CDR1 WSHSY and CDR2 SAAADI.